Detailed here is one T cell receptor (beta chain). Its antigen is unknown. This CDR3 has 16 amino acids. V shed 9 bases and J 6 bases; nucleotides not matched to a gene: 20. CDR1 and CDR2 (germline): LNHDA, SQIVND (reference sequence). This sample was included in a study of OX40 agonist ivuxolimab in advanced cancers. Study-level information: Of mixed ages from about 20 to 90 and averaging approximately 60 years, the group was around 78% male.

Only in-frame clones appear in the TCRdb table, and some are missing; sequencing was by immunoSEQ multiplex PCR. The data show around 45,000 clones, about nine tenths seen once. Overall study findings and caveats: The CD4+ and CD8+ T cells in the blood had expanded clonally by week 6 at 0.1 to 3.0 mg/kg.

The chain employs TRBV19 and TRBJ2-7; 7 bases match TRBD2. Sample: CD4+ or CD8+ T cells sorted from blood, taken in a trial of the OX40 agonist ivuxolimab. The TCR was taken from an adult with an advanced solid tumor such as melanoma, head and neck, liver or kidney cancer. CDR3 protein: CASLPRAGDYQREQYF. The CDR3 DNA sequence: TGTGCCAGCCTACCTCGGGCGGGGGACTACCAACGCGAGCAGTACTTC.